This T cell receptor beta chain was identified during a study of CD8 T cells in Susac syndrome. Study-wide background: Patients with Susac syndrome were therapy-naive, on corticosteroids, or on intravenous immunoglobulin alone at the time that blood was drawn.

An input of about 0.45 to 1 ug of RNA was subjected to reverse transcription using random hexamers. Amplification of TCR beta CDR3 spanned 54 Vbeta and 13 Jbeta via immunoSEQ multiplex PCR. TCRdb reprocessed the immunoSEQ multiplex PCR reads with MiXCR, giving one entry per CDR3 protein. This table has approximately 100,000 distinct CDR3 sequences, roughly 94% appearing once. This CDR3 is built from 15 residues. Germline trimming cut 6 bases from V and 2 bases from J; bases unmatched to any gene: 7. Germline values: CDR1 DFQATT, CDR2 SNEGSKA (reference sequence). The sample comprised CD8+ T cells from PBMCs. The sequence derives from a human donor with Susac syndrome. The chain has TRBV20-1 and TRBJ1-5; TRBD1 agrees at 10 bases. CDR3 in amino acids: CSAIDRGLGNQPQHF. The CDR3 DNA is TGCAGTGCGATTGACAGGGGGCTAGGCAATCAGCCCCAGCATTTT.